The next 22 T cell receptor beta chains were all read from a single sample in a study of OX40 agonist ivuxolimab in advanced cancers. Sequenced by immunoSEQ multiplex PCR; TCRdb stores in-frame clones only, minus some. The repertoire holds 40,000 or so clones, with 84% as singletons. This sample comprised CD4+ or CD8+ T cells sorted from blood, obtained in a trial of the OX40 agonist ivuxolimab. These receptor sequences come from an adult with an advanced solid tumor such as melanoma, head and neck, liver or kidney cancer.

The chain combines TRBV27 with TRBJ2-2; 10 bases line up with TRBD1. CDR1 is MNHEY and CDR2 is SMNVEV in the germline V gene (reference sequence). V lost 3 bases, J lost 7 bases, and 8 bases stayed unmatched. This CDR3 has 16 amino acids. CDR3 coding DNA: TGTGCCAGCAGTTTCTCGCCCGGGACAGGGGTCGGGGAGCTGTTTTTT. Translation: CASSFSPGTGVGELFF.

The rearrangement joins TRBV15 to TRBJ1-1; 11 nucleotides agree with TRBD1. Germline CDR1 reads LNHNV; CDR2 reads YYDKDF (reference sequence). The CDR3 loop spans 16 amino acids. With 5 bases clipped from V and 3 bases from J, the junction kept 8 bases outside the gene matches. CDR3 loop: CATSDADRGHDTEAFF. As DNA, the CDR3 is TGTGCCACCAGCGATGCGGACAGGGGGCACGACACTGAAGCTTTCTTT.

The J gene is TRBJ2-7, the V gene TRBV7-8, with D possibly being TRBD2 (6 bases). Trimming shortened V by 5 bases and J by 6 bases, and 14 bases separated the two germline ends. The CDR3 length is 13 residues. Germline-derived CDR1 and CDR2 are SGHVS and FQNEAQ. This CDR3 is CASSPFDGSEQYF. The CDR3 DNA follows: TGTGCCAGCAGCCCCTTTGACGGGAGCGAGCAGTACTTC.

The chain uses TRBV5-6 and TRBJ2-7; TRBD2 matches 7 bases. Germline loops: CDR1 SGHDT, CDR2 YYEEEE. This CDR3 has 14 residues. V shed 4 bases, J shed 1 base, and the junction held 5 bases outside the gene matches. The CDR3 region is CASSKTSRSYEQYF. The CDR3 bases are TGTGCCAGCAGCAAGACTAGCAGATCCTACGAGCAGTACTTC.

V usage is TRBV28 and J usage is TRBJ2-7, with D perhaps matching TRBD2 (6 bases). Per germline, CDR1 MDHEN and CDR2 SYDVKM. This CDR3 has 15 amino acids. V dropped 3 bases and J dropped 4 bases, with 16 bases sitting between them. In DNA form, the CDR3 reads TGTGCCAGCAGTTTTAGAGCGGGCCCCGATTACGAGCAGTACTTC. Translated: CASSFRAGPDYEQYF.

The rearrangement joins TRBV7-6 to TRBJ2-1; D might be TRBD2 (6 bases). The germline gives CDR1 SGHVS, CDR2 FNYEAQ. This CDR3 spans 12 amino acids. Trimming cost V 4 bases and J 9 bases, with 10 bases left between them. Here the CDR3 DNA reads TGTGCCAGCAGCTCACTAGCAGGTGAGCAGTTCTTC. This translates into CASSSLAGEQFF.

The rearrangement links TRBV28 to TRBJ1-5; D is uncertain. This CDR3 is built from 12 residues. Deletions cut 5 bases from V and 9 bases from J, with 11 bases between. Germline V gene sequence: CDR1 MDHEN, CDR2 SYDVKM. For the CDR3, the DNA is TGTGCCAGCAGTCCCCACCTTCGGCCCCAGCATTTT. Translating it yields CASSPHLRPQHF.

The gene calls are TRBV5-1 and TRBJ2-1; a weak D match, TRBD1 (5 bases). Germline lookup yields CDR1 SGHRS and CDR2 YFSETQ. The germline V and J ends were trimmed by 1 base and 6 bases, with 11 bases remaining between them. The CDR3 loop spans 14 amino acids. CDR3 loop: CASSLPGNSNEQFF. The DNA for the CDR3 is TGCGCCAGCAGCTTGCCAGGGAACAGCAATGAGCAGTTCTTC. The full variable domain, with the rest looked up from reference TRBV5-1 and TRBJ2-1, is KAGVTQTPRYLIKTRGQQVTLSCSPISGHRSVSWYQQTPGQGLQFLFEYFSETQRNKGNFPGRFSGRQFSNSRSEMNVSTLELGDSALYLCASSLPGNSNEQFFGPGTRLTVL.

The rearrangement links TRBV19 to TRBJ2-3; D unresolved. Germline-derived CDR1 and CDR2 are LNHDA and SQIVND (reference sequence). The ends were cut back, 8 bases at V and 4 bases at J, with 10 bases in the middle. The CDR3 has 12 amino acids. The CDR3: CASQGYADTQYF. DNA of the CDR3: TGTGCCAGTCAAGGGTACGCAGATACGCAGTATTTT.

V gene TRBV5-5 combines with J gene TRBJ1-1; TRBD1 matches at 7 bases. V lost 0 bases, J lost 3 bases, and 5 bases stayed unmatched. The CDR3 loop spans 15 amino acids. The germline CDR1 and CDR2 sequences are SGHKS and YYEKEE (reference sequence). Here the CDR3 DNA reads TGTGCCAGCAGCTTGGTGGCAGGGGGAGACACTGAAGCTTTCTTT. This sequence encodes CASSLVAGGDTEAFF.

This chain links TRBV9 with TRBJ2-2; tentatively, D is TRBD2 (6 bases). The length of the CDR3 is 15 residues. Per the germline V gene, CDR1 is SGDLS and CDR2 is YYNGEE. V was pared by 0 bases and J by 6 bases, with 12 bases between. The CDR3 reads CASSVGGGRAGELFF. CDR3 DNA: TGTGCCAGCAGCGTAGGGGGAGGCAGGGCCGGGGAGCTGTTTTTT.

The V call is TRBV7-9, the J call TRBJ2-5, with 12 bases fitting TRBD2. The end of the DNA is better explained by TRBJ2-7, so the J call may be wrong. Germline CDR1 and CDR2: SEHNR and FQNEAQ (reference sequence). The CDR3 is 16 residues long. As DNA, the CDR3 is TGTGCCAGCAGCTCATGGACTAGCGGGAACTCCTACGAGCAGTACTTC. Protein: CASSSWTSGNSYEQYF.

V usage is TRBV19 and J usage is TRBJ2-7; a possible D gene is TRBD1 (6 bases). Per the germline V gene, CDR1 is LNHDA and CDR2 is SQIVND (reference sequence). V lost 7 bases, J lost 3 bases, and 7 bases lay in between. This CDR3 spans 11 amino acids. The CDR3 loop is CASKGGYEQYF. The CDR3 region has the DNA TGTGCCAGTAAAGGGGGCTACGAGCAGTACTTC.

This clone has more than one count but fewer than ten. V and J are TRBV5-6 and TRBJ2-1; TRBD2 matches 10 bases. The CDR3 has 16 residues. Trimming removed 0 bases from V and 10 bases from J; junction bases left unmatched: 10. Germline CDR1 reads SGHDT; CDR2 reads YYEEEE. CDR3: CASSLAASGSLGEQFF. CDR3 DNA sequence: TGTGCCAGCAGCTTGGCGGCTAGCGGGAGTCTCGGGGAGCAGTTCTTC. The variable domain in full, completed from reference TRBV5-6 and TRBJ2-1, reads DAGVTQSPTHLIKTRGQQVTLRCSPKSGHDTVSWYQQALGQGPQFIFQYYEEEERQRGNFPDRFSGHQFPNYSSELNVNALLLGDSALYLCASSLAASGSLGEQFFGPGTRLTVL.

This sequence joins TRBV27 and TRBJ2-7, with 8 positions matching TRBD1. Per the germline V gene, CDR1 is MNHEY and CDR2 is SMNVEV (reference sequence). This CDR3 comprises 14 residues. V lost 6 bases and J lost 4; bases outside the gene matches: 8. CDR3 in DNA: TGTGCCAGCAGCTCTGGGACAGGAATATACGAGCAGTACTTC. It translates to CASSSGTGIYEQYF.

The V call is TRBV28, the J call TRBJ2-7, with 8 bases matching TRBD2. With V trimmed by 0 bases and J by 6 bases, 25 bases remained unmatched. The CDR3 is 21 amino acids. The germline CDR1 and CDR2 sequences are MDHEN and SYDVKM. CDR3 protein: CASSLWGGDLSGSGRVSEQYF. The CDR3 DNA reads TGTGCCAGCAGTTTATGGGGGGGTGACCTTAGCGGAAGCGGGAGAGTCTCCGAGCAGTACTTC.

This clone was recorded only once. V usage is TRBV27 and J usage is TRBJ2-1; possibly TRBD2 for D (5 bases). With 1 base removed from V and 9 bases from J, the gap between germline ends came to 7 bases. In germline, CDR1 is MNHEY, CDR2 SMNVEV (reference sequence). This CDR3 spans 12 amino acids. Here the CDR3 DNA reads TGTGCCAGCAGTTTATACGGGGTTGAGCAGTTCTTC. The encoded protein is CASSLYGVEQFF.

V is TRBV4-1 and J is TRBJ2-2, with D possibly being TRBD2 (5 bases). The CDR3 totals 15 residues. Germline assignment: CDR1 MGHRA and CDR2 YSYEKL. Trimming pared 4 bases from V and 0 bases from J, leaving 9 bases between. This CDR3 reads CASSLAPANTGELFF. CDR3 coding DNA: TGCGCCAGCAGCCTAGCGCCTGCGAACACCGGGGAGCTGTTTTTT.

The chain joins TRBV5-1 to TRBJ2-3, with D possibly TRBD2 on 8 matching bases. The CDR3 has 17 amino acids. CDR1 is SGHRS, CDR2 YFSETQ, per germline. Trimming stripped 0 bases from V and 5 bases from J, with 19 bases between. CDR3 in DNA: TGCGCCAGCAGCTTGGCCAGGGGGGCGGGGGGCGGAGATACGCAGTATTTT. Amino acids: CASSLARGAGGGDTQYF.

The V and J genes are TRBV2 and TRBJ2-3, with TRBD2 as a possible D gene (6 bases). The germline gives CDR1 SNHLY, CDR2 FYNNEI. This CDR3 has 15 residues. Trimming left V 4 bases short and J 2 bases short, with 13 bases between. This CDR3 reads CASSAASALTDTQYF. CDR3 DNA sequence: TGTGCCAGCAGTGCAGCTAGCGCCCTCACAGATACGCAGTATTTT. Full variable domain (outside the CDR3, taken from reference TRBV2 and TRBJ2-3): EPEVTQTPSHQVTQMGQEVILRCVPISNHLYFYWYRQILGQKVEFLVSFYNNEISEKSEIFDDQFSVERPDGSNFTLKIRSTKLEDSAMYFCASSAASALTDTQYFGPGTRLTVL.

This clone has only a few counts. The rearrangement joins TRBV13 to TRBJ2-7; D perhaps matches TRBD2 (6 bases). V lost 3 bases and J lost 2, with 14 bases in between. The CDR3 extends over 15 amino acids. CDR1 and CDR2 (germline): PRHDT, FYEKMQ (reference sequence). CDR3 protein: CASSLGGTSAYEQYF. The DNA for the CDR3 is TGTGCCAGCAGCTTGGGGGGAACCTCGGCCTACGAGCAGTACTTC.

The chain employs TRBV5-1 and TRBJ2-1; 9 bases line up with TRBD2. V lost 9 bases, J lost 7 bases, and 14 bases stayed unmatched. The CDR3 extends over 15 amino acids. CDR1 is SGHRS and CDR2 is YFSETQ in the germline V gene. CDR3 nucleotide sequence: TGCGCCACCGCGCGACTTAGCGGGAGCACTAATGAGCAGTTCTTC. It translates to CATARLSGSTNEQFF.